These T cell receptor beta chains were read from a single sample in a study of cytomegalovirus exposure and HLA in healthy donors. Generated by immunoSEQ multiplex PCR, the TCRdb table keeps only in-frame clones and is missing some. The sample holds about 120,000 clones, 75% to 85% seen once. Sequencing used PBMCs. These receptors all stem from a man between 25 and 39 years old in good health and CMV-seropositive. Both conserved end residues are part of each CDR3. A D gene is named only where the DNA matches it firmly. For some rows the clone size is stated as once, few or many, or as a class when expanded; others skip it.

>-|TRBJ1-2|TRBD1|TRBV19
TGTGCCAGTAGGGACGACAGGGGGGTCTATGGCTACACCTTC
CASRDDRGVYGYTF
>-|TRBJ2-7|TRBD1|TRBV5-6
TGTGCCAGCAGCCCCACAGGGGGAAGGGAATACGAGCAGTACTTC
CASSPTGGREYEQYF
>-|TRBJ2-1|-|TRBV4-1
TGCGCCAGCAGCCAGGTTACTACGCCCCCCTACAATGAGCAGTTCTTC
CASSQVTTPPYNEQFF
>-|TRBJ2-5|-|TRBV2
TGTGCCAGCAACCGGGAGGAGACCCAGTACTTC
CASNREETQYF
>-|TRBJ2-5|TRBD1|TRBV7-9
TGTGCCAGCAGCTTACCGGGACAGGGGGGTGAGACCCAGTACTTC
CASSLPGQGGETQYF
>-|TRBJ1-5|TRBD1|TRBV19
TGTGCCAGTAGTATAGTGGAGGGGGCCGGGCAGCCCCAGCATTTT
CASSIVEGAGQPQHF
>-|TRBJ1-1|-|TRBV6-5
TGTGCCAGCAGTTACGAGCAGGGGAGGAACACTGAAGCTTTCTTT
CASSYEQGRNTEAFF
>-|TRBJ2-1|-|TRBV19
TGTGCCAGTAGTATCGAGGATTTCCCTTACAATGAGCAGTTCTTC
CASSIEDFPYNEQFF
>-|TRBJ2-1|-|TRBV19
TGTGCCAGTAGTATAGGATGGGGCCTAAGCTCCTACAATGAGCAGTTCTTC
CASSIGWGLSSYNEQFF
>-|TRBJ1-5|-|TRBV6-6
TGTGCCAGCAGTGGGGGCAGGGCCGGGCAGCCCCAGCATTTT
CASSGGRAGQPQHF
>once|TRBJ2-1|TRBD2|TRBV2
TGTGCCAGCGCGCGCGGGGGGCCCTTAAATGAGCAGTTCTTC
CASARGGPLNEQFF
>-|TRBJ1-1|-|TRBV2
TGTGCCAGCAGGCTTACAGATAACACTGAAGCTTTCTTT
CASRLTDNTEAFF
>-|TRBJ1-1|TRBD1|TRBV7-8
TGTGCCAGCAGCTTCGGGACAGGGGGTCCGAACACTGAAGCTTTCTTT
CASSFGTGGPNTEAFF
>-|TRBJ2-7|TRBD1|TRBV27
TGTGCCAGCAGTTCAAGGGACAGGTTTACCTACGAGCAGTACTTC
CASSSRDRFTYEQYF
>once|TRBJ1-2|TRBD1|TRBV7-9
TGTGCCAGCAGCTCCATGCGGACAGGGGGGTATGGCTACACCTTC
CASSSMRTGGYGYTF
>-|TRBJ2-7|-|TRBV7-8
TGTGCCAGCAGCTTAGGGGGAGCAGGGAGGTCCTACGAGCAGTACTTC
CASSLGGAGRSYEQYF
>-|TRBJ1-2|-|TRBV18
TGTGCCAGCTCACTTAAGGTCACGGGATTGGAGGAAAATGGCTACACCTTC
CASSLKVTGLEENGYTF
>-|TRBJ1-1|TRBD1|TRBV6-5
TGTGCCAGCAAAACCTCCGGGACAGGGAAAACTGAAGCTTTCTTT
CASKTSGTGKTEAFF
>-|TRBJ2-7|TRBD1|TRBV6-5
TGTGCCAGCAGCGGACAGGGCGGCGAGCAGTACTTC
CASSGQGGEQYF
>few|TRBJ2-6|-|TRBV2
TGTGCCACCACCCCAGACTCTGGGGCCAACGTCCTGACTTTC
CATTPDSGANVLTF
>-|TRBJ1-4|TRBD1|TRBV19
TGTGCCAGTATGGCTACAGGGGGCGCGATAGAAAAACTGTTTTTT
CASMATGGAIEKLFF
>-|TRBJ2-7|TRBD1|TRBV14
TGTGCCAGCAGCCAATGGGACAGGGGGGGCGAGCAGTACTTC
CASSQWDRGGEQYF
>-|TRBJ1-6|-|TRBV6-1
TGTGCCAGCAGTGAAGCGGGGCGTCCGTTATCCCTCCACTTT
CASSEAGRPLSLHF
>-|TRBJ2-1|-|TRBV6-5
TGTGCCAGCAGTTACACCACAGGAGAGCAGTTCTTC
CASSYTTGEQFF
>many|TRBJ1-1|TRBD1|TRBV19
TGTGCCAGTAGTATAGGCGATAGGACAGGGGGCATGACTGAAGCTTTCTTT
CASSIGDRTGGMTEAFF
>few|TRBJ2-2|-|TRBV18
TGTGCCAGCTCACCTACGCCCTCAACGGGCACCGGGGAGCTGTTTTTT
CASSPTPSTGTGELFF
>-|TRBJ1-6|TRBD1|TRBV27
TGTGCCAGCCAGACAGGGGCCGATAATTCACCCCTCCACTTT
CASQTGADNSPLHF
>-|TRBJ1-4|-|TRBV6-1
TGTGCCAGCAGTGATCCTCGACGAGGGAATGAAAAACTGTTTTTT
CASSDPRRGNEKLFF
>-|TRBJ2-1|-|TRBV29-1
TGCAGCGTTGAAGATCATACAGGGTCTGGGCAGTTCTTC
CSVEDHTGSGQFF